This T cell receptor (beta chain) was captured by sequencing in a study of blood T cell repertoires in COVID-19. About the study: From T cells, B-cell-depleted T cells, or PBMCs came the material, which was cDNA or gDNA.

The table came from immunoSEQ multiplex PCR; TCRdb's copy has only in-frame clones and leaves some out. Of around 370,000 clones in the sample, approximately 91% are singletons; the top ten hold 7.3%. With V trimmed by 6 bases and J by 5 bases, 7 bases remained unmatched. Germline V gives CDR1 LGHDT, CDR2 YNNKEL (reference sequence). The CDR3 covers 15 residues. This receptor was taken from a woman between 65 and 79 years old with COVID-19, enrolled during active disease. This chain connects TRBV3-1 (or the pseudogene TRBV3-2) to TRBJ2-1; TRBD2 aligns across 10 bases. Sequencing used peripheral blood. CDR3 nucleotides: TGTGCCAGCAGGAATAGCGGGGGGATTAACAATGAGCAGTTCTTC. Its translation: CASRNSGGINNEQFF.